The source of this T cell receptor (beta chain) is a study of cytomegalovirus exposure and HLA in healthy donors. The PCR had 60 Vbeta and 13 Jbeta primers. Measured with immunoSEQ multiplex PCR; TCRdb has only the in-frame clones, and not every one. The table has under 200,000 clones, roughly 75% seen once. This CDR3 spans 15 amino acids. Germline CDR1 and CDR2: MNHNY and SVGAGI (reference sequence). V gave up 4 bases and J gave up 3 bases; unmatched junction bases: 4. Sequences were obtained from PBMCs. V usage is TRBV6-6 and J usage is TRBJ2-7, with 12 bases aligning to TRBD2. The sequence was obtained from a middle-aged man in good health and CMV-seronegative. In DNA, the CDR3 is TGTGCCAGCAGTTTCACTAGCGGGGGGCACTACGAGCAGTACTTC. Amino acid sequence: CASSFTSGGHYEQYF.